Listed here are 5 T cell receptor beta chains from one sample, sequenced in a study of blood T cell repertoires in COVID-19. Profiled with immunoSEQ multiplex PCR; TCRdb holds only in-frame clones, not every one. The data show 650,000 to 800,000 clones, just under 90% seen once. Specimen: peripheral blood. The receptors shown here come from a woman between 18 and 29 years old with acute or convalescent COVID-19.

The chain combines TRBV19 with TRBJ2-7; no reliable D call. The CDR3 has 13 residues. Trimming took 5 bases from V and 3 from J, leaving 11 bases between them. The germline gives CDR1 LNHDA, CDR2 SQIVND (reference sequence). In DNA form, the CDR3 reads TGTGCCAGTAGTTCGCACCTATTCTACGAGCAGTACTTC. As protein: CASSSHLFYEQYF.

CDR3 in DNA: TGTGCCAGCAGCTTAGGCGCGGATACGCAGTATTTT. This gives the protein CASSLGADTQYF. This chain links TRBV7-6 with TRBJ2-3, with D uncertain. The germline V and J ends were trimmed by 1 base and 6 bases, with 5 bases remaining between them. CDR1 and CDR2 from the germline V gene are SGHVS and FNYEAQ. CDR3 length: 12 residues.

This clone was detected once. The chain employs TRBV9 and TRBJ2-7; TRBD1 matches at 9 bases. The germline V gene encodes CDR1 SGDLS and CDR2 YYNGEE. With 3 bases clipped from V and 5 bases from J, the junction kept 6 bases outside the gene matches. The CDR3 consists of 14 residues. Here the CDR3 DNA reads TGTGCCAGCAGCGCCCCGGACAGGGGCCACGAGCAGTACTTC. It yields the protein CASSAPDRGHEQYF.

This clone turned up a few times. This chain uses TRBV3-1 (or the pseudogene TRBV3-2) with TRBJ1-1; tentatively, D is TRBD1 (5 bases). Deletions cut 0 bases from V and 10 bases from J, with 12 bases between. CDR1 is LGHDT, CDR2 YNNKEL, per germline (reference sequence). The CDR3 is made up of 13 amino acids. Here the CDR3 reads CASSQDMGRGAFF. In DNA, the CDR3 is TGTGCCAGCAGCCAAGATATGGGGAGGGGAGCTTTCTTT.

The rearrangement joins TRBV7-9 to TRBJ2-1; D possibly corresponds to TRBD2 (5 bases). Per the germline V gene, CDR1 is SEHNR and CDR2 is FQNEAQ (reference sequence). Trimming removed 5 bases at V and 0 bases at J, with 14 bases between. The CDR3 consists of 16 residues. The CDR3 reads CASSIRTSSSYNEQFF. In DNA, the CDR3 is TGTGCCAGCAGCATCCGAACTAGTTCCTCCTACAATGAGCAGTTCTTC.